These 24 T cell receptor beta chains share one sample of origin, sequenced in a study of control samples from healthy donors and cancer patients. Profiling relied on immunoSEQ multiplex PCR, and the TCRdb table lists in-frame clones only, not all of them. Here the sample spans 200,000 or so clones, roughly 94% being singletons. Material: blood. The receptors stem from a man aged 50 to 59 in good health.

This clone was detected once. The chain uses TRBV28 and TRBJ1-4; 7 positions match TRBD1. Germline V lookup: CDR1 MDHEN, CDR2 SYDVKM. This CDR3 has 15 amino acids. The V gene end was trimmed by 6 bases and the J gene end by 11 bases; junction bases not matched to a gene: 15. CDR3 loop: CASSPRDSLSMKLFF. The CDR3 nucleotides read TGTGCCAGCAGCCCTCGGGACAGCCTTAGCATGAAACTGTTTTTT.

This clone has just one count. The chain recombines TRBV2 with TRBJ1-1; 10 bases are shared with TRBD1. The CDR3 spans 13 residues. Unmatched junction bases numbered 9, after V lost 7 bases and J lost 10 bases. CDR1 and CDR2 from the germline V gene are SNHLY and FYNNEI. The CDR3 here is CASTDRGGVGAFF. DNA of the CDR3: TGTGCCAGCACGGACAGGGGGGGAGTAGGAGCTTTCTTT.

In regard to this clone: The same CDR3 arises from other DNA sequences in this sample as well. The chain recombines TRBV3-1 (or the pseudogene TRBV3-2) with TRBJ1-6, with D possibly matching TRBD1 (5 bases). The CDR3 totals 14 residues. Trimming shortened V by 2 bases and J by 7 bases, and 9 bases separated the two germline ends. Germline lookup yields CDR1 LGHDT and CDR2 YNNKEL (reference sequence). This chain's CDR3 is CASSQREGNSPLHF. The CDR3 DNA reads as TGTGCCAGCAGCCAAAGAGAGGGGAATTCACCCCTCCACTTT.

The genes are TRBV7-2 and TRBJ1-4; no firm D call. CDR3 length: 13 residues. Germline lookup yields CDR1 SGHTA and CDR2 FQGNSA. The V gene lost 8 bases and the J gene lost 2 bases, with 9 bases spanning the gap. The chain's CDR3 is CASGRGTNEKLFF. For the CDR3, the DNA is TGTGCCAGCGGAAGAGGTACTAATGAAAAACTGTTTTTT. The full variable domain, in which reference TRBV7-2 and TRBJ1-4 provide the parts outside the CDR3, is GAGVSQSPSNKVTEKGKDVELRCDPISGHTALYWYRQSLGQGLEFLIYFQGNSAPDKSGLPSDRFSAERTGGSVSTLTIQRTQQEDSAVYLCASGRGTNEKLFFGSGTQLSVL.

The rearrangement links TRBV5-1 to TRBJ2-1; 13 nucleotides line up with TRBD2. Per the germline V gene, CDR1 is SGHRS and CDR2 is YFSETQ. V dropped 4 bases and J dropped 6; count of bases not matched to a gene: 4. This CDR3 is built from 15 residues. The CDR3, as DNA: TGCGCCAGCAGCGCGACTAGCGGGGGGCCCAATGAGCAGTTCTTC. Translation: CASSATSGGPNEQFF.

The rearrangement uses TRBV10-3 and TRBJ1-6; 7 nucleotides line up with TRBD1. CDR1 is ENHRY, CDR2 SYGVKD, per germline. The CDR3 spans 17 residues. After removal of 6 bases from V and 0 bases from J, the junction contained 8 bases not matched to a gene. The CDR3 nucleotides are TGTGCCATCAGCCCGCGGGACAGTAGCTCCTATAATTCACCCCTCCACTTT. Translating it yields CAISPRDSSSYNSPLHF.

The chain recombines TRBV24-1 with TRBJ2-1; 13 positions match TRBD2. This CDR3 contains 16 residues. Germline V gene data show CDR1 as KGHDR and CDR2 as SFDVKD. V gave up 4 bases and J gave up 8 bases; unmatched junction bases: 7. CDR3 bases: TGTGCCACCAGTGACCCTGGACTAGCGGGGGCTTATGAGCAGTTCTTC. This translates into CATSDPGLAGAYEQFF.

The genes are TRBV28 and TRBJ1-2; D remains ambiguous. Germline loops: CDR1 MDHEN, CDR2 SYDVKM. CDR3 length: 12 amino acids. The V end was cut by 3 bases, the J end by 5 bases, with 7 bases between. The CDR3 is CASSFDPYGYTF. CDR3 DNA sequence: TGTGCCAGCAGTTTCGACCCGTATGGCTACACCTTC.

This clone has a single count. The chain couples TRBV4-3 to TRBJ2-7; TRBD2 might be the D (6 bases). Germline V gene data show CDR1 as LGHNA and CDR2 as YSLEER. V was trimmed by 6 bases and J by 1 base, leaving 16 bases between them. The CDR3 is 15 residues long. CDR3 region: CASSRMEGTSYEQYF. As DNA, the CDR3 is TGCGCCAGCAGTCGCATGGAGGGGACTTCCTACGAGCAGTACTTC.

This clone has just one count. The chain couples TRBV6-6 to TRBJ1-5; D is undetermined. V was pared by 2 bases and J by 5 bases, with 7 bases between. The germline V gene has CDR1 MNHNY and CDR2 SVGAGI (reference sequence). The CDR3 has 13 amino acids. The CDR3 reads CASSYGRDQPQHF. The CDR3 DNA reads TGTGCCAGCAGTTACGGGAGGGATCAGCCCCAGCATTTT.

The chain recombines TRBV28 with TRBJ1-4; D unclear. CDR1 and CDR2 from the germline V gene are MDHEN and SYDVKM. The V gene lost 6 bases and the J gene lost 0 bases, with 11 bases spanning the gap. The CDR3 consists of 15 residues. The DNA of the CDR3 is TGTGCCAGCAGCTTCTCAGTTGCAACTAATGAAAAACTGTTTTTT. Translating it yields CASSFSVATNEKLFF.

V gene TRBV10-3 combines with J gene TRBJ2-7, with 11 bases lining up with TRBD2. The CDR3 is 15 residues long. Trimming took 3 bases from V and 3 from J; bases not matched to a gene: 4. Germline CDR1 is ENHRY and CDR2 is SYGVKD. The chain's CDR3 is CAISDIGTSGYEQYV. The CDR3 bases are TGTGCCATCAGTGATATCGGGACTAGCGGCTACGAGCAGTACGTC.

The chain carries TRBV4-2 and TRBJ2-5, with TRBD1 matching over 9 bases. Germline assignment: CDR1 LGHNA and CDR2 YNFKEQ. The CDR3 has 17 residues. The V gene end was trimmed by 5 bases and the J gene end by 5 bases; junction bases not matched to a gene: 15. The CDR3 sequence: CASSEARGQGVRETQYF. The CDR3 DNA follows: TGTGCCAGCAGCGAAGCACGGGGACAGGGTGTAAGGGAGACCCAGTACTTC.

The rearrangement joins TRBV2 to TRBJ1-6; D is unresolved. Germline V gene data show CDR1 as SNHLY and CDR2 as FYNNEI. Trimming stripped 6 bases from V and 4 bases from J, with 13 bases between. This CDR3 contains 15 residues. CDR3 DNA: TGTGCCAGCAGAGACTCAGGTGGATATAATTCACCCCTCCACTTT. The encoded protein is CASRDSGGYNSPLHF.

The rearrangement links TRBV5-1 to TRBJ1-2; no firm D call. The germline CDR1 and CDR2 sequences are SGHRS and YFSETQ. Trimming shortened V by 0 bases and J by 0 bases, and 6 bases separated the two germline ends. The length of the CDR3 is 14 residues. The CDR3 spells CASSLDGPNYGYTF. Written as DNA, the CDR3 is TGCGCCAGCAGCTTGGACGGACCTAACTATGGCTACACCTTC.

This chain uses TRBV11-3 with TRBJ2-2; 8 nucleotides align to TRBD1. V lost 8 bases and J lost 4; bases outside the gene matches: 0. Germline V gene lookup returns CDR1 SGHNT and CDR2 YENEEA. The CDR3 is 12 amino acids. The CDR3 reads CASGTGTGELFF. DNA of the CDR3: TGTGCCAGCGGGACAGGCACCGGGGAGCTGTTTTTT. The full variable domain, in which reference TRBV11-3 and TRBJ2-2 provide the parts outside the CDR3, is EAGVVQSPRYKIIEKKQPVAFWCNPISGHNTLYWYLQNLGQGPELLIRYENEEAVDDSQLPKDRFSAERLKGVDSTLKIQPAELGDSAVYLCASGTGTGELFFGEGSRLTVL.

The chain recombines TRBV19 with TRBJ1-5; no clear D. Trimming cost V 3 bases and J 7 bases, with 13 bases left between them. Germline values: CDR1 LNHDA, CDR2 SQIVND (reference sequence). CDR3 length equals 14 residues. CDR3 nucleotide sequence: TGTGCCAGTAGTATCCCAGGCCTTGGGCAGCCCCAGCATTTT. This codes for CASSIPGLGQPQHF.

CDR3 sequence: CASSQASGLQETQYF. CDR3 bases: TGTGCCAGCAGCCAAGCTAGCGGGCTTCAAGAGACCCAGTACTTC. This rearrangement joins TRBV3-1 (or the pseudogene TRBV3-2) to TRBJ2-5, with 8 bases aligning to TRBD2. Per germline, CDR1 LGHDT and CDR2 YNNKEL (reference sequence). This CDR3 is 15 amino acids long. V dropped 1 base and J dropped 2; count of bases not matched to a gene: 3.

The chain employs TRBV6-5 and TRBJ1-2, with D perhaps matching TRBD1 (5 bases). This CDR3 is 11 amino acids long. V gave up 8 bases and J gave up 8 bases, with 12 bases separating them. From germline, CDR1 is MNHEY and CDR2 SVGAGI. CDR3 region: CASGGPLGYTF. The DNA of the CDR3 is TGTGCCAGCGGGGGACCCTTAGGCTACACCTTC.

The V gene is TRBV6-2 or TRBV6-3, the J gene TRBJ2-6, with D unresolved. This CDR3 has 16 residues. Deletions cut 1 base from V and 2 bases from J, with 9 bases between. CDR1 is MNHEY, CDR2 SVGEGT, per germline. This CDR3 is CASSYLFGAGANVLTF. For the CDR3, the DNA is TGTGCCAGCAGTTACTTATTTGGGGCTGGGGCCAACGTCCTGACTTTC.

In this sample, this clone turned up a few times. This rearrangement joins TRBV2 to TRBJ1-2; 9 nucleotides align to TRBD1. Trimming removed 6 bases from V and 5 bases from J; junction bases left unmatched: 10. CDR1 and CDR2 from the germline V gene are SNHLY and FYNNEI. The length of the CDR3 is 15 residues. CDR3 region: CASRPRTGAEYGYTF. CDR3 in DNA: TGTGCCAGCAGACCTCGGACAGGGGCAGAGTATGGCTACACCTTC. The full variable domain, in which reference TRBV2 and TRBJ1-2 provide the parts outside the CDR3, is EPEVTQTPSHQVTQMGQEVILRCVPISNHLYFYWYRQILGQKVEFLVSFYNNEISEKSEIFDDQFSVERPDGSNFTLKIRSTKLEDSAMYFCASRPRTGAEYGYTFGSGTRLTVV.

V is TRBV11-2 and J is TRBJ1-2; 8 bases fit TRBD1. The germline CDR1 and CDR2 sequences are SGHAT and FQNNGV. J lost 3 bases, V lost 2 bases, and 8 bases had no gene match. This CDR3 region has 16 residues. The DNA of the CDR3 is TGTGCCAGCAGCTTAAGTGGGGACAGGTTTGACTATGGCTACACCTTC. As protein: CASSLSGDRFDYGYTF.

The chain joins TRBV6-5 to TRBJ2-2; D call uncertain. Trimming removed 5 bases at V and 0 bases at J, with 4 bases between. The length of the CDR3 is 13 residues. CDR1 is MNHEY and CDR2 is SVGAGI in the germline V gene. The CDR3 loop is CASSRTNTGELFF. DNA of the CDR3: TGTGCCAGCAGTCGGACGAACACCGGGGAGCTGTTTTTT.

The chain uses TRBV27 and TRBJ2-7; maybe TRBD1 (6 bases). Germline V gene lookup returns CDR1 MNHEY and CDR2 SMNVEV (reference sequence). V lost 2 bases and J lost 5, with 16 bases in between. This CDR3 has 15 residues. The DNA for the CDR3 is TGTGCCAGCAGTTTACAGGGGAATGATCCCCACGAGCAGTACTTC. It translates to CASSLQGNDPHEQYF.